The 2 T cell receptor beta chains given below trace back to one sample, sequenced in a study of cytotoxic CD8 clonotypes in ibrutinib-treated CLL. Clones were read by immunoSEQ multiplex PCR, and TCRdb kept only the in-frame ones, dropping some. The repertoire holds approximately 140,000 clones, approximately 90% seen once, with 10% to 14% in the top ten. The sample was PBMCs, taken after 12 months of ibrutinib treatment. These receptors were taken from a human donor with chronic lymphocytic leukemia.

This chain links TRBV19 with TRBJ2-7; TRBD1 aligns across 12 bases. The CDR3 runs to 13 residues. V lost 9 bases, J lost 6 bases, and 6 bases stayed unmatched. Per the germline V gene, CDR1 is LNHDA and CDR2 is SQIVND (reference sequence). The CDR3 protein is CASKGQGASEQYF. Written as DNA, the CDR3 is TGTGCCAGCAAGGGACAGGGGGCTTCCGAGCAGTACTTC.

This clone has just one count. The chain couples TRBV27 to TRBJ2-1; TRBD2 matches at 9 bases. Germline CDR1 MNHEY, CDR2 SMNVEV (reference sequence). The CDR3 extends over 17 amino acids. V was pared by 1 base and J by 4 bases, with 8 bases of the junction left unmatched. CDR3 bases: TGTGCCAGCAGTTTATTGGCGGGAGGGCTTCGATACAATGAGCAGTTCTTC. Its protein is CASSLLAGGLRYNEQFF.